This TCR beta chain was obtained from a study of OX40 agonist ivuxolimab in advanced cancers. At the level of the study: Patients treated during dose escalation were battling hepatocellular carcinoma, melanoma, renal cell or head and neck cancer.

Germline V gives CDR1 KGHSH, CDR2 LQKENI. Trimming shortened V by 3 bases and J by 13 bases, and 22 bases separated the two germline ends. This CDR3 comprises 15 residues. Here immunoSEQ multiplex PCR was the method, and the copy in TCRdb shows in-frame clones only, minus some. Of about 41,000 clones in the sample, approximately 86% were seen once. Autoimmune disease history or systemic immunosuppression meant exclusion. Sequenced material: CD4+ or CD8+ T cells sorted from blood, taken in a trial of the OX40 agonist ivuxolimab. J is TRBJ2-1 and V is TRBV18; D remains unclear. The TCR was taken from an adult with an advanced solid tumor such as melanoma, head and neck, liver or kidney cancer. DNA of the CDR3: TGTGCCAGCTCACCTGAGGCGGACCCATCCGGACCCCAGTTCTTC. This encodes CASSPEADPSGPQFF.